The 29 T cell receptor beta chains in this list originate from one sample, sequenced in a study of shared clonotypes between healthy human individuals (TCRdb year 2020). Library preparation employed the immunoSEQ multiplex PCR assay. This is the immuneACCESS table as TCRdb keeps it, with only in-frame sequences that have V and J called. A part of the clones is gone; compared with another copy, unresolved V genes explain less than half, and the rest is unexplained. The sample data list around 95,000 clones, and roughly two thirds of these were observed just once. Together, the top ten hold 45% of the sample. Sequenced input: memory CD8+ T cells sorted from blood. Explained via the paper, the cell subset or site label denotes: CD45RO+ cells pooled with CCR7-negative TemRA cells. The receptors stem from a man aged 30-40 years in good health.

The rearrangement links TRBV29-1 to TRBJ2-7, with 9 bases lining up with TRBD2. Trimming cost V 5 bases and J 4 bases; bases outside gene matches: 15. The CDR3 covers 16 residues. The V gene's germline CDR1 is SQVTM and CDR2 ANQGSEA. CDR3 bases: TGCAGCGTTAGGGGCCGGGCGGGAGGGCAAGGTTACGAGCAGTACTTC. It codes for CSVRGRAGGQGYEQYF.

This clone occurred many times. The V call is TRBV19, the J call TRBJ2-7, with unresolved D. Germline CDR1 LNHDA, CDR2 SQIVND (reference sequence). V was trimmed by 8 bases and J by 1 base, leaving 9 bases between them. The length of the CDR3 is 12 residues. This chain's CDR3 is CASSAESYEQYF. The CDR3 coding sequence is TGTGCCAGTTCTGCAGAATCCTACGAGCAGTACTTC.

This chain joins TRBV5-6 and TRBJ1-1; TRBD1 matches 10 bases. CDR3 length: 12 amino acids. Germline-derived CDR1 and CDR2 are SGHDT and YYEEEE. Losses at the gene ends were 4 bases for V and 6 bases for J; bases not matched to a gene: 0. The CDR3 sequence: CASSGQGAEAFF. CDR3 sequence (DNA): TGTGCCAGCAGCGGACAGGGGGCTGAAGCTTTCTTT.

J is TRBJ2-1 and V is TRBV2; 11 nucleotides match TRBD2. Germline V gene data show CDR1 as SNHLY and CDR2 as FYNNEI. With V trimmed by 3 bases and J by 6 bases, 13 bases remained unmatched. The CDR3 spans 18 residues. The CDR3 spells CASSDDILAGGPINEQFF. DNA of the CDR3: TGTGCCAGCAGTGACGACATCTTAGCGGGAGGGCCTATCAATGAGCAGTTCTTC.

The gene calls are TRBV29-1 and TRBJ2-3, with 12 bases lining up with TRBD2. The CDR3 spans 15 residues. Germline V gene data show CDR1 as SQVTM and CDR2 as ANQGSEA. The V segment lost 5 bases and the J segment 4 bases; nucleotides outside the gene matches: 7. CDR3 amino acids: CSVWASGRASDTQYF. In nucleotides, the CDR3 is TGCAGCGTTTGGGCTAGCGGGAGGGCCTCAGATACGCAGTATTTT.

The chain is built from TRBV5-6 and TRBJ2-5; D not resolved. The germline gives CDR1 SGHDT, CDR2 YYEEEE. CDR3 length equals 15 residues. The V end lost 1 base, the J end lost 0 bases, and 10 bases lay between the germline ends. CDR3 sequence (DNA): TGTGCCAGCAGCTTGCGGTCCTTTTACCAAGAGACCCAGTACTTC. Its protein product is CASSLRSFYQETQYF.

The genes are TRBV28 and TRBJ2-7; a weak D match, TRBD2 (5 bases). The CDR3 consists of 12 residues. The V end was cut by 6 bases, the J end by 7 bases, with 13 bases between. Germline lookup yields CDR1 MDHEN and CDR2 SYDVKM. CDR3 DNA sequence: TGTGCCAGCAGCCCGCCTTCGGGGGAGCAGTACTTC. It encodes CASSPPSGEQYF.

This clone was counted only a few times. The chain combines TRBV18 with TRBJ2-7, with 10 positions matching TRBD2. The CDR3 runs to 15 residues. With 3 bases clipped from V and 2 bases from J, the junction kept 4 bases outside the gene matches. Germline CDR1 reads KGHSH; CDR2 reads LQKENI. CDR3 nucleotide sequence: TGTGCCAGCTCACCCGAAGCGGGAGGGACCTACGAGCAGTACTTC. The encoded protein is CASSPEAGGTYEQYF.

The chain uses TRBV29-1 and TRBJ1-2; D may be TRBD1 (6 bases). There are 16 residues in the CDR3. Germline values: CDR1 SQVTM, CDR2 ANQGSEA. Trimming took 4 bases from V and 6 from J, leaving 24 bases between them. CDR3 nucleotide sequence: TGCAGCGTTGGTCAGCAGGGGCCACCGAGTCGAGATGGCTACACCTTC. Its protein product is CSVGQQGPPSRDGYTF.

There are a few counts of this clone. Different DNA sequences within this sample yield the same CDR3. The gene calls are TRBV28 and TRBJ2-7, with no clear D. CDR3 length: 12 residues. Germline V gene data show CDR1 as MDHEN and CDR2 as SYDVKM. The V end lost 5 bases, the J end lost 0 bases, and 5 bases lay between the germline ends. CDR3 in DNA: TGTGCCAGCAGTGGCGCCTCCTACGAGCAGTACTTC. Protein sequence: CASSGASYEQYF.

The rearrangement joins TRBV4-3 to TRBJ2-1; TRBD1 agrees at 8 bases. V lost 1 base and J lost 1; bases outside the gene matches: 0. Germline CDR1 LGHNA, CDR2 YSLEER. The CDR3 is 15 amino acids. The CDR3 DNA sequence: TGCGCCAGCAGCCAAGGACAGGGGTCCTACAATGAGCAGTTCTTC. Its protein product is CASSQGQGSYNEQFF.

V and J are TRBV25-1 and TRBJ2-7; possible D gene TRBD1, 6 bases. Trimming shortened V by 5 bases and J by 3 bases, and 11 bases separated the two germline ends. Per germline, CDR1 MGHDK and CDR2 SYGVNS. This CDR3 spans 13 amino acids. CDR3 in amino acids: CASSQTGHYEQYF. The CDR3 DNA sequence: TGTGCCAGCAGTCAGACAGGACACTACGAGCAGTACTTC.

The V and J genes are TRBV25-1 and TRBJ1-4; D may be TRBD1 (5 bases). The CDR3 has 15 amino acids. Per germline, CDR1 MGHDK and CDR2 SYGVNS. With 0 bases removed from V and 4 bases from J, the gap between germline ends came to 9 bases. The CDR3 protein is CASSEYGADNEKLFF. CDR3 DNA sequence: TGTGCCAGCAGTGAATACGGGGCAGATAATGAAAAACTGTTTTTT.

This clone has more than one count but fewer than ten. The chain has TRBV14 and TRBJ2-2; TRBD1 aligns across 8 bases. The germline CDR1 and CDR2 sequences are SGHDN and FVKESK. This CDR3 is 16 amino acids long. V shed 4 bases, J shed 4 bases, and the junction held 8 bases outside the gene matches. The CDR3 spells CASSLETGGITGELFF. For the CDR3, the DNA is TGTGCCAGCAGCCTAGAAACAGGGGGTATCACCGGGGAGCTGTTTTTT. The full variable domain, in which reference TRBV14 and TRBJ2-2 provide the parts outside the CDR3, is EAGVTQFPSHSVIEKGQTVTLRCDPISGHDNLYWYRRVMGKEIKFLLHFVKESKQDESGMPNNRFLAERTGGTYSTLKVQPAELEDSGVYFCASSLETGGITGELFFGEGSRLTVL.

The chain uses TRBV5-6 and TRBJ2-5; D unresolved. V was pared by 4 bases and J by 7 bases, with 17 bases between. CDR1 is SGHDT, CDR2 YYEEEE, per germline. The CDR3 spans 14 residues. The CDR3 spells CASSPPTLQATQYF. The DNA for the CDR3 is TGTGCCAGCAGCCCCCCAACACTGCAGGCGACCCAGTACTTC.

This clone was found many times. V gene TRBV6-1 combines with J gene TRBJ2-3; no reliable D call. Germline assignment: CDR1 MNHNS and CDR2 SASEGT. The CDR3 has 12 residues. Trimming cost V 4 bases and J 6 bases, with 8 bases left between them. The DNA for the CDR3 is TGTGCCAGCAGTGTTAGTGCGGATACGCAGTATTTT. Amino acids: CASSVSADTQYF.

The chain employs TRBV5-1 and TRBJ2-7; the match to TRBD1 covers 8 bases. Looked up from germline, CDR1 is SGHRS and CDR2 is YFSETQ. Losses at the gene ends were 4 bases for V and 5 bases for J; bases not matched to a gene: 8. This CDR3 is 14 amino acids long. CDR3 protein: CASSLWTGKDEQYF. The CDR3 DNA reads TGCGCCAGCAGCCTATGGACAGGGAAAGACGAGCAGTACTTC.

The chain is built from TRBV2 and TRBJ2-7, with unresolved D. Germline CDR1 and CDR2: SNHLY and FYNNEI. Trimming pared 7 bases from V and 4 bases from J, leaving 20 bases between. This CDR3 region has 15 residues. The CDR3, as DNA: TGTGCCAGCACCGAAGCGTGGGCTACTCAATACGAGCAGTACTTC. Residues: CASTEAWATQYEQYF.

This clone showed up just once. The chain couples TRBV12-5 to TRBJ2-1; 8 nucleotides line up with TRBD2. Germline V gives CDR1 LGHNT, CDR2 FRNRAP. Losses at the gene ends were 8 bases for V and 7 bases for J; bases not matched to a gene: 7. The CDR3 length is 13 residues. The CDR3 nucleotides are TGTGCTAGTTGGGCGGGAGGCACGAATGAGCAGTTCTTC. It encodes CASWAGGTNEQFF. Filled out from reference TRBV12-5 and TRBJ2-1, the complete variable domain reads DARVTQTPRHKVTEMGQEVTMRCQPILGHNTVFWYRQTMMQGLELLAYFRNRAPLDDSGMPKDRFSAEMPDATLATLKIQPSEPRDSAVYFCASWAGGTNEQFFGPGTRLTVL.

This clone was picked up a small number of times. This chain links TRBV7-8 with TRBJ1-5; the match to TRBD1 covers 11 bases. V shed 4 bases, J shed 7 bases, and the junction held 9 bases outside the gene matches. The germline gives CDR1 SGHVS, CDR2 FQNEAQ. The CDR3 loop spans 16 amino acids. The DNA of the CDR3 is TGTGCCAGCAGCTCTCATTGGACAGGGGGCGACCAGCCCCAGCATTTT. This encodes CASSSHWTGGDQPQHF.

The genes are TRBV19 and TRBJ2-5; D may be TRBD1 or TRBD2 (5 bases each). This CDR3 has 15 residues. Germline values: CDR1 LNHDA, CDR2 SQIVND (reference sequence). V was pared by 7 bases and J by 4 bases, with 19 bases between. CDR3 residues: CASIKFGARGETQYF. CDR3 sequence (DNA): TGTGCCAGTATCAAGTTCGGAGCGAGGGGAGAGACCCAGTACTTC.

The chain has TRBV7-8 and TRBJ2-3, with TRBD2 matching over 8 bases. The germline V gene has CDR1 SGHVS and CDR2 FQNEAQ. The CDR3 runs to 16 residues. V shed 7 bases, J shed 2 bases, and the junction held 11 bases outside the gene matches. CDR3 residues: CASTQRLAGLTDTQYF. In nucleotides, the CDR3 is TGTGCCAGCACCCAAAGGTTAGCGGGACTCACAGATACGCAGTATTTT.

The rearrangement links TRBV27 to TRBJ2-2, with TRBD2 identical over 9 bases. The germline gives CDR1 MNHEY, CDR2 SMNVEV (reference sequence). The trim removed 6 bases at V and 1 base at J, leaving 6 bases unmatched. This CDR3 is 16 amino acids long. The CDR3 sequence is CASRDSSGKNTGELFF. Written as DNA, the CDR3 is TGTGCCAGCAGAGACTCTAGCGGGAAGAACACCGGGGAGCTGTTTTTT.

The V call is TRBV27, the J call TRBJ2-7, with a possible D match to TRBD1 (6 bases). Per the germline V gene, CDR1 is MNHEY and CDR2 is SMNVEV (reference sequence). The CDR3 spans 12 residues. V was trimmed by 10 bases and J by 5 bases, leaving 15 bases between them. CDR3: CATHTGYDEQYF. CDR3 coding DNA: TGTGCCACCCATACAGGGTACGACGAGCAGTACTTC.

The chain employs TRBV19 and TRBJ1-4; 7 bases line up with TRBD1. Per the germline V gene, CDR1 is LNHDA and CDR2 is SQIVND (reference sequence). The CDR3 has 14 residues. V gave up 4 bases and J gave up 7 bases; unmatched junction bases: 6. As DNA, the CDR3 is TGTGCCAGTAGTACGGGACAGCGAACTGAAAAACTGTTTTTT. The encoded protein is CASSTGQRTEKLFF.

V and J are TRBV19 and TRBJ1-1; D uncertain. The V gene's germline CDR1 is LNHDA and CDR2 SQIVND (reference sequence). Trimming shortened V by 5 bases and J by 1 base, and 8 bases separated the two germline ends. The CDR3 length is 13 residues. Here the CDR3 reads CASSSFGNTEAFF. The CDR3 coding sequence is TGTGCCAGTAGTTCATTTGGGAACACTGAAGCTTTCTTT.

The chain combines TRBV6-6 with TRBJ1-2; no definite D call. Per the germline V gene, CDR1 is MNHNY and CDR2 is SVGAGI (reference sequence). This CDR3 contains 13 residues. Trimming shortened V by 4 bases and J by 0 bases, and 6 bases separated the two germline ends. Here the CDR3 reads CASSLTANYGYTF. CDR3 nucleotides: TGTGCCAGCAGTTTAACAGCTAACTATGGCTACACCTTC.

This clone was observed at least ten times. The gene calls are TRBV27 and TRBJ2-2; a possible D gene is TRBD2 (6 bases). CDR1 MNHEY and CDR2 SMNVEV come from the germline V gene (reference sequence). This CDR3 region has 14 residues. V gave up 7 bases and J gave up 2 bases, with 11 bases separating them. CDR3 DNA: TGTGCCAGCACGGCGGGACCTAACACCGGGGAGCTGTTTTTT. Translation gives CASTAGPNTGELFF.

CDR3 sequence: CASTSGGMQYF. The CDR3 bases are TGTGCCAGCACCTCGGGAGGGATGCAGTACTTC. The gene calls are TRBV28 and TRBJ2-7; 8 positions match TRBD2. After removal of 7 bases from V and 9 bases from J, the junction contained 5 bases not matched to a gene. Germline CDR1 reads MDHEN; CDR2 reads SYDVKM. The CDR3 is made up of 11 amino acids.